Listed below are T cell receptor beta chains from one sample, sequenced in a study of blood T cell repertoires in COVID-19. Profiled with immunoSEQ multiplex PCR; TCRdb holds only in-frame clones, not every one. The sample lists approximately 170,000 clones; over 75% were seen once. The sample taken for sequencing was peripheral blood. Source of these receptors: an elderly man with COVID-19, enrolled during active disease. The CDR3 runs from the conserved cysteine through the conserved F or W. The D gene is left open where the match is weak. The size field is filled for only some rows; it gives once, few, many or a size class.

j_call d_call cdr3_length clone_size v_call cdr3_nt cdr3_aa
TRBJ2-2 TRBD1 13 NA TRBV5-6 TGTGCCAGCAGACTGACAGGGTCCGGGGAGCTGTTTTTT CASRLTGSGELFF
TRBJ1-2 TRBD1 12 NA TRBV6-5 TGTGCCAGCCAGGGGGAGGACTATGGCTACACCTTC CASQGEDYGYTF
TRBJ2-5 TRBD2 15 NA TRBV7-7 TGTGCCAGCAGCTCCGGGACTAGCGAGTGGGAGACCCAGTACTTC CASSSGTSEWETQYF
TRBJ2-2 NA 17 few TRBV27 TGTGCCAGCAGTTTGCGGGTCCCCTTCGCGAACACCGGGGAGCTGTTTTTT CASSLRVPFANTGELFF
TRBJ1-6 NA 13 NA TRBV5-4 TGTGCCAGCAGCTTCCAGGGATCCTCACCCCTCCACTTT CASSFQGSSPLHF
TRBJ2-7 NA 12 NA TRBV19 TGTGCCAGTAGTGCGACAGTCTACGAGCAGTACTTC CASSATVYEQYF
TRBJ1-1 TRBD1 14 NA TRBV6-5 TGTGCCAGCAGCCTGACAGGGGGGGATACTGAAGCTTTCTTT CASSLTGGDTEAFF
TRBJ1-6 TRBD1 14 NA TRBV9 TGTGCCAGCAGCGTAGAACAGGGGGGATCACCCCTCCACTTT CASSVEQGGSPLHF
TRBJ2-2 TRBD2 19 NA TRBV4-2 TGTGCCAGCAGCCAAGAAGCGACTAGCGGGGGTCCGAGGGCCGGGGAGCTGTTTTTT CASSQEATSGGPRAGELFF
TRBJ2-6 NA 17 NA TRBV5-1 TGCGCCAGCAGCTTGGAAGCCCAGGGAACGGGGGCCAACGTCCTGACTTTC CASSLEAQGTGANVLTF
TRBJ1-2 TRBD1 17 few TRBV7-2 TGTGCCAGCAGCCGTGGACAGGCAGAGTCTCTTATAACTGGCTACACCTTC CASSRGQAESLITGYTF
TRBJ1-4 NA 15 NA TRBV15 TGTGCCACCAGCAGAGATCCTTCAACTAATGAAAAACTGTTTTTT CATSRDPSTNEKLFF
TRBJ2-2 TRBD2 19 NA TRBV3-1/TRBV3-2 TGTGCCAGCAGCCACCTCACCGGAGTAGTAGCGGGGGCGGCCGGGGAGCTGTTTTTT CASSHLTGVVAGAAGELFF
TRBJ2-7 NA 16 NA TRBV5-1 TGCGCCAGCAGCTATAGCACAGGGACGGACGCCTACGAGCAGTACTTC CASSYSTGTDAYEQYF
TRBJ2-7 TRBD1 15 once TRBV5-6 TGTGCCAGCAGCTTGTTGGGACAGGGCGGCTACGAGCAGTACTTC CASSLLGQGGYEQYF
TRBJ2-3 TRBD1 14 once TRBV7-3 TGTGCCAGCAGACAGGGGAGTTACACAGATACGCAGTATTTT CASRQGSYTDTQYF
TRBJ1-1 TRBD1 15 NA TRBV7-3 TGTGCCAGCAGGGTCGACAGGGCCTCGAACACTGAAGCTTTCTTT CASRVDRASNTEAFF
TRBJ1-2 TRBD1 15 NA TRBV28 TGTGCCAGCAGTGCCCGACAGGGCTCTCCAATCGCCTACACCTTC CASSARQGSPIAYTF
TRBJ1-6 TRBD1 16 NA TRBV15 TGTGCCACCAGCAGAGGGTCCGGGACAGGGGATTCACCCCTCCACTTT CATSRGSGTGDSPLHF
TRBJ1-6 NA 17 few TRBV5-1 TGCGCCAGCAAGAAAGGTGGGCAGGGCGTGGTTCGCTCACCCCTCCACTTT CASKKGGQGVVRSPLHF
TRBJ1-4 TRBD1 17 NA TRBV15 TGTGCCACCAGCGGACGACAGGGGTACGGAACTAATGAAAAACTGTTTTTT CATSGRQGYGTNEKLFF
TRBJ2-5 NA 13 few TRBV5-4 TGTGCCAGCAGCTTGGGGGCCCAAGAGACCCAGTACTTC CASSLGAQETQYF
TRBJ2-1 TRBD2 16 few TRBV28 TGTGCCAGCAGTACCCGGACTAGCGGAAACCCCAATGAGCAGTTCTTC CASSTRTSGNPNEQFF
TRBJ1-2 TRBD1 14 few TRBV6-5 TGTGCCAGCAGTTACCTCGACAGGGTTGGTGGCTACACCTTC CASSYLDRVGGYTF
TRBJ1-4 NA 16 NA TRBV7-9 TGTGCCAGCAGCGTCCTACCGGGACAAGGGGATGAAAAACTGTTTTTT CASSVLPGQGDEKLFF